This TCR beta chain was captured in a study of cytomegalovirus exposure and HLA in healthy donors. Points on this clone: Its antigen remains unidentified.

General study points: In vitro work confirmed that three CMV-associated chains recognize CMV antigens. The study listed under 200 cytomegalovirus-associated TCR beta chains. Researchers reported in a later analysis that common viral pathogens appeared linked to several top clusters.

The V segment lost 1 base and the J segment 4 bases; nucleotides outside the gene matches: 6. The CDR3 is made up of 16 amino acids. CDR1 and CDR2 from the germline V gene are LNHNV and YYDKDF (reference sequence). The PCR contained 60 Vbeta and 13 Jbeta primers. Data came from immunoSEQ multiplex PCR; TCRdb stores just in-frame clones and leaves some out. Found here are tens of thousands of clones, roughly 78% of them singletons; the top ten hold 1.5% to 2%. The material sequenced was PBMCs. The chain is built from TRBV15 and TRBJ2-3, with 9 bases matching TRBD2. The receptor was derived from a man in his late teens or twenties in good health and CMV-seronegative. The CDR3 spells CATSRVRGGAADTQYF. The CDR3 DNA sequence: TGTGCCACCAGCAGAGTACGCGGGGGGGCCGCAGATACGCAGTATTTT. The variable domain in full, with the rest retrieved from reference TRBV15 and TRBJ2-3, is DAMVIQNPRYQVTQFGKPVTLSCSQTLNHNVMYWYQQKSSQAPKLLFHYYDKDFNNEADTPDNFQSRRPNTSFCFLDIRSPGLGDTAMYLCATSRVRGGAADTQYFGPGTRLTVL.